One and the same sample provided the 18 T cell receptor beta chains below, sequenced in a study of blood T cell repertoires in COVID-19. Assay used: immunoSEQ multiplex PCR; TCRdb lists only in-frame clones, some missing. Among 230,000 or so clones listed, roughly 84% were seen once. Specimen: PBMCs or T cells enriched from blood (not recorded which). These TCRs come from a woman aged 45 to 65 who had been exposed to COVID-19.

The chain combines TRBV27 with TRBJ1-1; D possibly corresponds to TRBD1 (5 bases). The CDR3 has 16 amino acids. Germline CDR1 is MNHEY and CDR2 is SMNVEV (reference sequence). Trimming removed 1 base at V and 4 bases at J, with 16 bases between. As DNA, the CDR3 is TGTGCCAGCAGTTTATTGGGGTCGGCGGGGGTCACTGAAGCTTTCTTT. This sequence encodes CASSLLGSAGVTEAFF.

The rearrangement links TRBV19 to TRBJ2-1; 10 nucleotides align to TRBD2. The CDR3 is 15 residues long. The germline V gene encodes CDR1 LNHDA and CDR2 SQIVND (reference sequence). V shed 2 bases and J 4 bases; nucleotides not matched to a gene: 2. The CDR3 nucleotides read TGTGCCAGTAGTATACCTAGCGGGAGATACAATGAGCAGTTCTTC. This gives the protein CASSIPSGRYNEQFF.

The chain joins TRBV28 to TRBJ1-1; 11 bases line up with TRBD1. Looked up from germline, CDR1 is MDHEN and CDR2 is SYDVKM. The length of the CDR3 is 13 residues. The CDR3 nucleotides are TGTGTCGGACAGGGGGCCCGTAACACTGAAGCTTTCTTT. Translated, it gives CVGQGARNTEAFF.

This sequence joins TRBV18 and TRBJ1-1; possibly TRBD1 for D (6 bases). This CDR3 spans 16 amino acids. Per germline, CDR1 KGHSH and CDR2 LQKENI. Between the trimmed V and J ends, which lost 2 bases and 3 bases, there was a span of 16 bases. CDR3 DNA sequence: TGTGCCAGCTCACCATCGACAGGTGGGATTGACACTGAAGCTTTCTTT. Its protein is CASSPSTGGIDTEAFF.

This chain joins TRBV11-2 and TRBJ2-1; TRBD2 matches at 14 bases. V dropped 1 base and J dropped 5; count of bases not matched to a gene: 7. The CDR3 loop spans 18 amino acids. Germline V lookup: CDR1 SGHAT, CDR2 FQNNGV. The CDR3 spells CASSLARTTSGGDNEQFF. The CDR3 coding sequence is TGTGCCAGCAGCTTAGCTCGAACGACTAGCGGGGGGGACAATGAGCAGTTCTTC. Using reference TRBV11-2 and TRBJ2-1 for the parts outside the CDR3, the full variable domain is EAGVAQSPRYKIIEKRQSVAFWCNPISGHATLYWYQQILGQGPKLLIQFQNNGVVDDSQLPKDRFSAERLKGVDSTLKIQPAKLEDSAVYLCASSLARTTSGGDNEQFFGPGTRLTVL.

The chain couples TRBV10-3 to TRBJ1-1; 9 positions match TRBD1. Trimming cost V 3 bases and J 5 bases; bases outside gene matches: 10. The CDR3 length is 16 residues. The V gene's germline CDR1 is ENHRY and CDR2 SYGVKD. In DNA, the CDR3 is TGTGCCATCAGTGACGTTGCGCGACAGGGGGGAACTGAAGCTTTCTTT. Translated, it gives CAISDVARQGGTEAFF.

The chain employs TRBV3-1 (or the pseudogene TRBV3-2) and TRBJ2-2; the match to TRBD2 covers 10 bases. Trimming cost V 3 bases and J 1 base; bases outside gene matches: 2. Germline values: CDR1 LGHDT, CDR2 YNNKEL (reference sequence). The CDR3 totals 16 residues. This chain's CDR3 is CASSHRLAGNTGELFF. CDR3 bases: TGTGCCAGCAGCCATCGACTAGCGGGGAACACCGGGGAGCTGTTTTTT.

This chain links TRBV11-2 with TRBJ1-1, with D maybe TRBD1 (5 bases). The V and J ends lost 5 bases and 7 bases respectively, with 14 bases between them. Germline values: CDR1 SGHAT, CDR2 FQNNGV. The length of the CDR3 is 13 residues. CDR3 protein: CASSRGSPNEAFF. The CDR3 DNA reads TGTGCCAGCAGCCGGGGGTCCCCAAATGAAGCTTTCTTT.

The J gene is TRBJ1-1, the V gene TRBV15; a weak D match, TRBD1 (6 bases). The CDR3 has 15 residues. Germline assignment: CDR1 LNHNV and CDR2 YYDKDF (reference sequence). Trimming took off 0 bases at V and 4 bases at J, with 12 bases between the two ends. The CDR3 loop is CATSRDQGMGTEAFF. For the CDR3, the DNA is TGTGCCACCAGCAGAGATCAGGGGATGGGCACTGAAGCTTTCTTT. Drawing the rest from reference TRBV15 and TRBJ1-1, the complete variable domain is DAMVIQNPRYQVTQFGKPVTLSCSQTLNHNVMYWYQQKSSQAPKLLFHYYDKDFNNEADTPDNFQSRRPNTSFCFLDIRSPGLGDTAMYLCATSRDQGMGTEAFFGQGTRLTVV.

This clone was detected once. The V gene is TRBV30, the J gene TRBJ1-2, with D unclear. CDR1 GTSNPN and CDR2 SVGIG come from the germline V gene (reference sequence). The CDR3 has 16 amino acids. V lost 0 bases and J 4 bases, leaving 18 bases between the germline ends. The CDR3 region has the DNA TGTGCCTGGAGTGTACAACAATGGGGTGGAGGCTATGGCTACACCTTC. Translation: CAWSVQQWGGGYGYTF.

The V and J genes are TRBV19 and TRBJ2-7, with 9 bases matching TRBD1. With 7 bases clipped from V and 5 bases from J, the junction kept 9 bases outside the gene matches. The CDR3 has 14 amino acids. CDR1 and CDR2 (germline): LNHDA, SQIVND (reference sequence). CDR3 nucleotide sequence: TGTGCCAGTACCGACCGGGACAGGGAGGACGAGCAGTACTTC. Amino acids: CASTDRDREDEQYF. The whole variable domain, remainder taken from reference TRBV19 and TRBJ2-7, is DGGITQSPKYLFRKEGQNVTLSCEQNLNHDAMYWYRQDPGQGLRLIYYSQIVNDFQKGDIAEGYSVSREKKESFPLTVTSAQKNPTAFYLCASTDRDREDEQYFGPGTRLTVT.

The J gene is TRBJ2-1, the V gene TRBV18, with D possibly matching TRBD1 (5 bases). Germline-derived CDR1 and CDR2 are KGHSH and LQKENI. The CDR3 spans 15 residues. The germline V and J ends were trimmed by 6 bases and 5 bases, with 17 bases remaining between them. CDR3 loop: CASSRTGSRDNEQFF. CDR3 in DNA: TGTGCCAGCTCGCGAACAGGTTCTAGGGACAATGAGCAGTTCTTC.

The rearrangement uses TRBV18 and TRBJ2-5; possibly TRBD2 for D (5 bases). The germline V gene encodes CDR1 KGHSH and CDR2 LQKENI. The CDR3 is made up of 14 amino acids. V lost 3 bases and J 8 bases, leaving 16 bases between the germline ends. CDR3: CASSPKAASETQYF. CDR3 coding DNA: TGTGCCAGCTCACCGAAAGCGGCCTCGGAAACCCAGTACTTC.

The rearrangement links TRBV7-9 to TRBJ2-5; possibly TRBD1 for D (5 bases). The CDR3 spans 14 residues. Deletions cut 5 bases from V and 2 bases from J, with 12 bases between. Germline V lookup: CDR1 SEHNR, CDR2 FQNEAQ (reference sequence). The chain's CDR3 is CASSPTGRQETQYF. In DNA, the CDR3 is TGTGCCAGCAGCCCAACAGGTCGGCAAGAGACCCAGTACTTC. The full variable domain, rest sourced from reference TRBV7-9 and TRBJ2-5, is DTGVSQNPRHKITKRGQNVTFRCDPISEHNRLYWYRQTLGQGPEFLTYFQNEAQLEKSRLLSDRFSAERPKGSFSTLEIQRTEQGDSAMYLCASSPTGRQETQYFGPGTRLLVL.

Remarks on this clone: This may come from a read error, since a much larger clone is one base off. In DNA form, the CDR3 reads TGTGCCAGCAGCCTAACAAAGAACACTGAAGCTTTCTTT. It translates to CASSLTKNTEAFF. The chain employs TRBV14 and TRBJ1-1, with D unclear. CDR1 is SGHDN, CDR2 FVKESK, per germline. V was cut by 4 bases and J by 1 base, with 7 bases left in between. The CDR3 consists of 13 residues.

The chain is built from TRBV28 and TRBJ2-7; the match to TRBD1 covers 9 bases. Per the germline V gene, CDR1 is MDHEN and CDR2 is SYDVKM. V lost 3 bases to trimming and J lost 2 bases; unmatched junction nucleotides: 5. CDR3 length equals 15 residues. Written as DNA, the CDR3 is TGTGCCAGCAGTTTGGGGGGACAGGGACCCTACGAGCAGTACTTC. This gives the protein CASSLGGQGPYEQYF.

The J gene is TRBJ2-3, the V gene TRBV3-1 (or the pseudogene TRBV3-2); D is ambiguous. This CDR3 has 12 amino acids. Per the germline V gene, CDR1 is LGHDT and CDR2 is YNNKEL (reference sequence). Trimming pared 4 bases from V and 4 bases from J, leaving 6 bases between. The CDR3 spells CASSPQADTQYF. CDR3 in DNA: TGTGCCAGCAGCCCCCAGGCAGATACGCAGTATTTT.

The chain is built from TRBV10-2 and TRBJ2-2; 8 nucleotides match TRBD2. The CDR3 totals 17 residues. Per germline, CDR1 WSHSY and CDR2 SAAADI. J was trimmed by 6 bases and V by 2 bases; bases with no gene match: 11. The CDR3 loop reads CASSESRPGGAPGELFF. The CDR3 region has the DNA TGCGCCAGCAGTGAGAGCAGGCCGGGGGGGGCCCCCGGGGAGCTGTTTTTT.